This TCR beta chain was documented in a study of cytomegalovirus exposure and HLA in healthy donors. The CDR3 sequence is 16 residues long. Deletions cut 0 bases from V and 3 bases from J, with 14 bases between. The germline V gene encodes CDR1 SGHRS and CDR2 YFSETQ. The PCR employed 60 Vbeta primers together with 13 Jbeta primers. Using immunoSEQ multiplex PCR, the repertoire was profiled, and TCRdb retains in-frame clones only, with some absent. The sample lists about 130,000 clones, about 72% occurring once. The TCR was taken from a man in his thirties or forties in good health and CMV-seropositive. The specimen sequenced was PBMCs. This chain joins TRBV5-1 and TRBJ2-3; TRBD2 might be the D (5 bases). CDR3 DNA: TGCGCCAGCAGCTTGGCCGGGGTGGGCTGGACAGATACGCAGTATTTT. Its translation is CASSLAGVGWTDTQYF.